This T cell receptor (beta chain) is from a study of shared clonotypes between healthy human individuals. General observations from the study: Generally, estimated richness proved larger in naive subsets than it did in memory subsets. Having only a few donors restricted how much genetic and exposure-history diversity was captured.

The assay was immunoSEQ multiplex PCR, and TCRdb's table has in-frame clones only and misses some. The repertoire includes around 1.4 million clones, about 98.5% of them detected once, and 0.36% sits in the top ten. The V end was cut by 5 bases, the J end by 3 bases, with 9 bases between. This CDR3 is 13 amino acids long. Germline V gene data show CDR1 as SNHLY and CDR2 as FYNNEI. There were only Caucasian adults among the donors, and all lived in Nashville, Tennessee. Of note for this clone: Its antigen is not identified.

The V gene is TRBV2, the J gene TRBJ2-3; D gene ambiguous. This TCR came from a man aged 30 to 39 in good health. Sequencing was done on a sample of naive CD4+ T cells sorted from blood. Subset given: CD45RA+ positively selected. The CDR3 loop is CASSMSLTDTQYF. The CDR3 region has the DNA TGTGCCAGCAGTATGAGTTTGACAGATACGCAGTATTTT. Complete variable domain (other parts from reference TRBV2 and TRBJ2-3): EPEVTQTPSHQVTQMGQEVILRCVPISNHLYFYWYRQILGQKVEFLVSFYNNEISEKSEIFDDQFSVERPDGSNFTLKIRSTKLEDSAMYFCASSMSLTDTQYFGPGTRLTVL.